The 26 T cell receptor beta chains presented below share a single source sample, sequenced in a study of T-cell reconstitution after alpha-beta-depleted transplantation in children. For TCRbeta, the library was prepared with unique molecular identifiers. TCRdb processed the PCR reads anew with MiXCR; each CDR3 protein has one entry. Of 450,000 to 600,000 distinct CDR3 sequences in the sample, about 18% were seen once. Sequenced material: PBMCs from the stem cell graft donor, taken from the stem cell graft. Every receptor here comes from a human donor who donated a stem cell graft to a child with acute lymphoblastic leukemia.

This clonotype has more than one count but fewer than ten. The V call is TRBV29-1, the J call TRBJ1-2; 9 positions agree with TRBD1. The germline CDR1 and CDR2 sequences are SQVTM and ANQGSEA. Losses at the gene ends were 1 base for V and 2 bases for J; bases not matched to a gene: 5. The CDR3 loop spans 15 amino acids. The CDR3 is CSVEGGTGNNYGYTF. CDR3 DNA: TGCAGCGTTGAAGGTGGGACAGGGAACAACTATGGCTACACCTTC.

The chain links TRBV7-9 to TRBJ2-7; tentatively, D is TRBD2 (5 bases). CDR1 SEHNR and CDR2 FQNEAQ come from the germline V gene (reference sequence). CDR3 size: 16 residues. V lost 0 bases, J lost 2 bases, and 14 bases lay in between. The CDR3 region is CASSLANGGAAYEQYF. Written as DNA, the CDR3 is TGTGCCAGCAGCTTAGCTAACGGCGGAGCGGCCTACGAGCAGTACTTC.

This clonotype appeared a few times. CDR3 sequence reads: CASSGSGRARETQYF. In DNA, the CDR3 is TGTGCCAGCAGCGGTAGCGGGAGGGCCCGGGAGACCCAGTACTTC. The genes are TRBV7-8 and TRBJ2-5; 11 bases fit TRBD2. V gave up 5 bases and J gave up 5 bases; unmatched junction bases: 7. This CDR3 spans 15 amino acids. Germline V gives CDR1 SGHVS, CDR2 FQNEAQ.

In its sample, this clonotype was seen a few times. The V and J genes are TRBV12-3 or TRBV12-4 and TRBJ2-2, with D unclear. The V gene lost 3 bases and the J gene lost 4 bases, with 9 bases spanning the gap. This CDR3 is built from 14 residues. The CDR3 protein is CASSFITATGELFF. The CDR3 DNA reads TGTGCCAGCAGTTTTATAACAGCCACCGGGGAGCTGTTTTTT.

The sample holds a few counts of this clonotype. V and J are TRBV11-1 and TRBJ2-1; no clear D. The V end lost 0 bases, the J end lost 4 bases, and 13 bases lay between the germline ends. The CDR3 is 16 residues long. Germline V gene lookup returns CDR1 SGHAT and CDR2 FQDESV (reference sequence). The CDR3 nucleotides read TGTGCCAGCAGCTTAGCGTCTTTTGGGCTATACAATGAGCAGTTCTTC. This encodes CASSLASFGLYNEQFF.

V gene TRBV5-1 combines with J gene TRBJ2-5; TRBD2 aligns across 7 bases. The CDR3 consists of 15 residues. Germline lookup yields CDR1 SGHRS and CDR2 YFSETQ. Trimming at V came to 0 bases and at J to 4 bases, leaving 6 bases not matched to a gene. The CDR3 sequence: CASSLAGGKGETQYF. CDR3 bases: TGCGCCAGCAGCTTGGCCGGGGGGAAAGGAGAGACCCAGTACTTC.

The CDR3 loop is CATSDWATQYF. The CDR3 DNA follows: TGTGCCACCAGTGATTGGGCTACGCAGTATTTT. This rearrangement joins TRBV24-1 to TRBJ2-3; D uncertain. Germline V lookup: CDR1 KGHDR, CDR2 SFDVKD. V lost 2 bases and J 8 bases, leaving 4 bases between the germline ends. The CDR3 is made up of 11 amino acids.

The sample holds a few counts of this clonotype. The chain is built from TRBV11-2 and TRBJ1-1; D ambiguous. CDR1 is SGHAT, CDR2 FQNNGV, per germline. This CDR3 spans 13 amino acids. V dropped 1 base and J dropped 3 bases, with 6 bases sitting between them. In DNA form, the CDR3 reads TGTGCCAGCAGCTTAGGGCTGGACACTGAAGCTTTCTTT. It translates to CASSLGLDTEAFF.

This clonotype has a handful of counts. The genes are TRBV14 and TRBJ2-7; D unresolved. Trimming pared 1 base from V and 4 bases from J, leaving 8 bases between. The CDR3 runs 13 residues. Germline V lookup: CDR1 SGHDN, CDR2 FVKESK. Here the CDR3 DNA reads TGTGCCAGCAGCCAAGGGGTGTGGTACGAGCAGTACTTC. Amino acid sequence: CASSQGVWYEQYF.

A few counts support this clonotype. The rearrangement joins TRBV20-1 to TRBJ2-1; 7 nucleotides agree with TRBD1. The length of the CDR3 is 16 residues. V shed 3 bases and J 8 bases; nucleotides not matched to a gene: 16. Germline-derived CDR1 and CDR2 are DFQATT and SNEGSKA (reference sequence). CDR3 nucleotides: TGCAGTGCTAGCCCCTTGCAGGGGGTTAGTTCAGATGAGCAGTTCTTC. Its translation is CSASPLQGVSSDEQFF.

V is TRBV12-5 and J is TRBJ2-7, with TRBD2 matching over 10 bases. Germline V gene data show CDR1 as LGHNT and CDR2 as FRNRAP. The V segment lost 0 bases and the J segment 4 bases; nucleotides outside the gene matches: 9. The CDR3 spans 17 residues. The CDR3 sequence is CASGLVLAGVLGYEQYF. The CDR3 DNA reads TGTGCTAGTGGTTTGGTTCTAGCGGGAGTTCTGGGGTACGAGCAGTACTTC.

This clonotype occurred a few times. The V and J genes are TRBV7-9 and TRBJ1-1; D perhaps matches TRBD1 (5 bases). V dropped 4 bases and J dropped 1 base, with 16 bases sitting between them. The germline gives CDR1 SEHNR, CDR2 FQNEAQ (reference sequence). The CDR3 is 16 amino acids. CDR3 loop: CASSSGGWGGNTEAFF. The CDR3 DNA is TGTGCCAGCAGCTCCGGGGGTTGGGGCGGGAACACTGAAGCTTTCTTT.

Only a few counts were recorded for this clonotype. The rearrangement links TRBV20-1 to TRBJ2-1, with 7 bases identical to TRBD2. The CDR3 length is 13 residues. V lost 6 bases and J lost 5; bases outside the gene matches: 7. Germline V lookup: CDR1 DFQATT, CDR2 SNEGSKA (reference sequence). This CDR3 is CSARRTRHNEQFF. In nucleotides, the CDR3 is TGCAGTGCCAGGAGGACTAGGCACAATGAGCAGTTCTTC.

This clonotype was seen many times. This chain joins TRBV29-1 and TRBJ1-4; D may be TRBD1 (5 bases). Germline V gene lookup returns CDR1 SQVTM and CDR2 ANQGSEA. Deletions cut 2 bases from V and 10 bases from J, with 11 bases between. This CDR3 is built from 12 residues. CDR3 coding DNA: TGCAGCGTTGAAAGTCCGGGACCAAAACTGTTTTTT. Its translation: CSVESPGPKLFF. Using reference TRBV29-1 and TRBJ1-4 for the parts outside the CDR3, the full variable domain is SAVISQKPSRDICQRGTSLTIQCQVDSQVTMMFWYRQQPGQSLTLIATANQGSEATYESGFVIDKFPISRPNLTFSTLTVSNMSPEDSSIYLCSVESPGPKLFFGSGTQLSVL.

The count of this clonotype is one. The V call is TRBV27, the J call TRBJ2-7; D not certain. CDR3 size: 11 residues. V was trimmed by 10 bases and J by 7 bases, leaving 14 bases between them. CDR1 MNHEY and CDR2 SMNVEV come from the germline V gene (reference sequence). The CDR3 DNA is TGTGCCACTGCTAGGTCTGGTGAGCAGTACTTC. Protein sequence: CATARSGEQYF.

The chain couples TRBV6-1 to TRBJ1-5; D perhaps matches TRBD1 (6 bases). This CDR3 is 17 amino acids long. V gave up 1 base and J gave up 4 bases, with 17 bases separating them. In germline, CDR1 is MNHNS, CDR2 SASEGT. The CDR3 DNA follows: TGTGCCAGCAGTGAAGAAGGGGGACACTTCTATAATCAGCCCCAGCATTTT. Translated, it gives CASSEEGGHFYNQPQHF.

This clonotype has just a few counts. The chain is built from TRBV12-3 or TRBV12-4 and TRBJ2-1; 10 bases map to TRBD2. The junction had 6 bases not matched to a gene; V was cut back by 4 bases and J by 3 bases. The CDR3 runs to 16 residues. The CDR3 is CASSSISGRNYNEQFF. The CDR3 nucleotides are TGTGCCAGCAGTTCCATTAGCGGGAGGAACTACAATGAGCAGTTCTTC.

This clonotype was counted a few times. The V and J genes are TRBV12-3 or TRBV12-4 and TRBJ1-2; D uncertain. The CDR3 has 13 residues. V was shortened by 7 bases and J by 5 bases, with 14 bases between the two germline ends. The chain's CDR3 is CASTYGSGYGYTF. The CDR3 DNA sequence: TGTGCCAGCACCTATGGCAGTGGATATGGCTACACCTTC.

This clonotype was detected ten times or more. The chain is built from TRBV5-5 and TRBJ2-3, with D perhaps matching TRBD2 (6 bases). Germline V lookup: CDR1 SGHKS, CDR2 YYEKEE (reference sequence). The CDR3 sequence is 12 residues long. The ends were cut back, 4 bases at V and 6 bases at J, with 9 bases in the middle. The CDR3 spells CASSPGLDTQYF. CDR3 DNA: TGTGCCAGCAGCCCGGGACTCGATACGCAGTATTTT.

Only a few counts were recorded for this clonotype. This chain uses TRBV11-2 with TRBJ2-5, with 11 positions matching TRBD2. The CDR3 extends over 16 amino acids. The ends lost 5 bases at V and 2 bases at J; junction bases unmatched: 7. CDR1 is SGHAT, CDR2 FQNNGV, per germline. The chain's CDR3 is CASSPVLAGAQETQYF. CDR3 nucleotide sequence: TGTGCCAGCAGCCCTGTACTAGCGGGAGCTCAAGAGACCCAGTACTTC. The whole variable domain, remainder taken from reference TRBV11-2 and TRBJ2-5, is EAGVAQSPRYKIIEKRQSVAFWCNPISGHATLYWYQQILGQGPKLLIQFQNNGVVDDSQLPKDRFSAERLKGVDSTLKIQPAKLEDSAVYLCASSPVLAGAQETQYFGPGTRLLVL.

This clonotype has a handful of counts. The V call is TRBV12-3 or TRBV12-4, the J call TRBJ2-7; the D is unclear. Trimming removed 5 bases from V and 7 bases from J, with 18 bases in between. The CDR3 is 14 residues long. This chain's CDR3 is CASSDTFKAGEQYF. The CDR3 DNA sequence: TGTGCCAGCAGTGACACCTTCAAAGCCGGGGAGCAGTACTTC.

This chain uses TRBV5-1 with TRBJ2-3; either TRBD1 or TRBD2 may fit D (6 bases each). With 1 base removed from V and 0 bases from J, the gap between germline ends came to 12 bases. Per the germline V gene, CDR1 is SGHRS and CDR2 is YFSETQ. CDR3 length: 16 residues. This CDR3 is CASSLSGATSTDTQYF. The CDR3 nucleotides read TGCGCCAGCAGCTTGTCGGGGGCGACGAGCACAGATACGCAGTATTTT. The complete variable domain, with remaining parts taken from reference TRBV5-1 and TRBJ2-3, reads KAGVTQTPRYLIKTRGQQVTLSCSPISGHRSVSWYQQTPGQGLQFLFEYFSETQRNKGNFPGRFSGRQFSNSRSEMNVSTLELGDSALYLCASSLSGATSTDTQYFGPGTRLTVL.

The chain joins TRBV5-6 to TRBJ2-1, with 8 bases lining up with TRBD2. This CDR3 spans 18 amino acids. Trimming cost V 1 base and J 7 bases; bases outside gene matches: 16. Germline CDR1 reads SGHDT; CDR2 reads YYEEEE. In DNA, the CDR3 is TGTGCCAGCAGCTTGCTTTCGGGGGGGATTAAGGAGTTGAATGAGCAGTTCTTC. Translation gives CASSLLSGGIKELNEQFF.

The table lists this clonotype with a few counts. The V gene is TRBV20-1, the J gene TRBJ2-2, with TRBD2 matching 7 bases. V shed 5 bases and J 4 bases; nucleotides not matched to a gene: 13. Germline V gene sequence: CDR1 DFQATT, CDR2 SNEGSKA (reference sequence). CDR3 size: 16 residues. CDR3 sequence: CSARRGGSWITGELFF. Written as DNA, the CDR3 is TGCAGTGCTCGAAGAGGCGGGAGCTGGATCACCGGGGAGCTGTTTTTT.

The gene calls are TRBV11-2 and TRBJ2-3; 13 positions match TRBD2. The CDR3 spans 15 residues. Germline assignment: CDR1 SGHAT and CDR2 FQNNGV. The trim removed 0 bases at V and 9 bases at J, leaving 3 bases unmatched. The CDR3 sequence: CASSLERGLAGTQYF. The CDR3 DNA reads as TGTGCCAGCAGCTTAGAGCGGGGACTAGCGGGAACGCAGTATTTT.

The CDR3 coding sequence is TGTGCCAGCAGGGCCCCCGGAGATACGCAGTATTTT. Translation gives CASRAPGDTQYF. This sequence joins TRBV25-1 and TRBJ2-3; D uncertain. The length of the CDR3 is 12 residues. With 6 bases removed from V and 5 bases from J, the gap between germline ends came to 9 bases. The V gene's germline CDR1 is MGHDK and CDR2 SYGVNS.